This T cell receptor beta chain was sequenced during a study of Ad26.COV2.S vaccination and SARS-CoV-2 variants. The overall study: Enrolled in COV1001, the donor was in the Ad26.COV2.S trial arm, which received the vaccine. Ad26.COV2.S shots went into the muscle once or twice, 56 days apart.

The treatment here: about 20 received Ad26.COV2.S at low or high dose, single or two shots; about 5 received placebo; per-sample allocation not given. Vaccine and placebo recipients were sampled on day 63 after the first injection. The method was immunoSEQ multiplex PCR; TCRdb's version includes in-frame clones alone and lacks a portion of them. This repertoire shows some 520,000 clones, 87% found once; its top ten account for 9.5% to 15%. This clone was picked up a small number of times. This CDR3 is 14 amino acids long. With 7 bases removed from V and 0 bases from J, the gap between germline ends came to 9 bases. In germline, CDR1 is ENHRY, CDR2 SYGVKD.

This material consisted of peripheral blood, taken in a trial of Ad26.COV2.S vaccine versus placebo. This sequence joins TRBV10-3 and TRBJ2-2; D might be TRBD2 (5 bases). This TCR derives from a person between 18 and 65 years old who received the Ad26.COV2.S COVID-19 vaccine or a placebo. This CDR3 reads CAIKGLTNTGELFF. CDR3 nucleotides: TGTGCCATCAAAGGACTTACGAACACCGGGGAGCTGTTTTTT.